These 22 T cell receptor beta chains originate from one sample sequenced in a study of post-analysis software for immune sequencing data. The antigens of these receptors remain unknown. Regarding the study as a whole: Controls showed lower frequencies than patients for roughly five TRBV segments, and TRBV5-6, TRBV5-1 and TRBV20-1 were among these.

Unique molecular identifiers tagged the TCR beta cDNA libraries. TCRdb processed the PCR reads anew with MiXCR; each CDR3 protein has one entry. The table includes roughly 570,000 distinct CDR3 sequences, approximately 31% detected once. The sample was blood. All receptors come from a girl under 18 with multiple sclerosis.

This clonotype was detected only a few times. The rearrangement uses TRBV6-5 and TRBJ1-1, with 8 bases aligning to TRBD1. The V segment lost 2 bases and the J segment 5 bases; nucleotides outside the gene matches: 4. The CDR3 consists of 14 residues. CDR1 MNHEY and CDR2 SVGAGI come from the germline V gene. CDR3 nucleotides: TGTGCCAGCAGTTACGGGGACAGGAATACTGAAGCTTTCTTT. As protein: CASSYGDRNTEAFF.

This chain uses TRBV4-2 with TRBJ2-1; TRBD2 aligns across 9 bases. V lost 0 bases, J lost 7 bases, and 7 bases stayed unmatched. The CDR3 runs 16 residues. CDR1 is LGHNA, CDR2 YNFKEQ, per germline. The CDR3 is CASSQEIAGVGNEQFF. CDR3 bases: TGTGCCAGCAGCCAAGAAATAGCGGGGGTAGGAAATGAGCAGTTCTTC.

This clonotype was counted only a few times. This chain joins TRBV12-3 or TRBV12-4 and TRBJ2-1, with 8 bases identical to TRBD2. The CDR3 has 14 residues. V lost 7 bases to trimming and J lost 8 bases; unmatched junction nucleotides: 10. CDR3 residues: CASNRLATVDEQFF. DNA for the CDR3: TGTGCCAGCAACAGACTAGCGACCGTTGATGAGCAGTTCTTC.

This clonotype turned up a few times. The rearrangement uses TRBV4-1 and TRBJ1-2; D remains unclear. V lost 2 bases and J lost 4, with 5 bases in between. The CDR3 sequence is 12 residues long. Germline assignment: CDR1 MGHRA and CDR2 YSYEKL. The CDR3 region is CASSQFPYGYTF. The CDR3 coding sequence is TGCGCCAGCAGCCAATTTCCCTATGGCTACACCTTC.

Of note for this clonotype: A read error may be the cause here, since a much bigger clone is one base away. This chain links TRBV29-1 with TRBJ2-3; D might be TRBD1 (5 bases). Germline V gene lookup returns CDR1 SQVTM and CDR2 ANQGSEA. CDR3 length: 13 residues. The CDR3 region has the DNA TGCAGCGTTGGACCCCAGGGTACAGATACGCGGTATTTT. Amino acids: CSVGPQGTDTRYF.

The chain employs TRBV7-2 and TRBJ1-1, with D possibly matching TRBD1 (6 bases). The germline gives CDR1 SGHTA, CDR2 FQGNSA. Trimming cost V 5 bases and J 1 base, with 14 bases left between them. The CDR3 is 15 residues long. CDR3 bases: TGTGCCAGCAGCCTTAACAGGGCCCCGAACACTGAAGCTTTCTTT. This translates into CASSLNRAPNTEAFF.

The rearrangement uses TRBV5-1 and TRBJ2-1; no clear D gene. V was shortened by 4 bases and J by 7 bases, with 21 bases between the two germline ends. This CDR3 has 16 amino acids. Germline CDR1 SGHRS, CDR2 YFSETQ. CDR3 DNA sequence: TGCGCCAGCAGCCCCGGCTGGGCAAAATTGTTGAATGAGCAGTTCTTC. Translation: CASSPGWAKLLNEQFF.

This sequence joins TRBV12-3 or TRBV12-4 and TRBJ2-1; 8 nucleotides line up with TRBD2. J gave up 5 bases and V 8 bases, and 8 bases lay outside the gene matches. The CDR3 covers 14 residues. The CDR3 region has the DNA TGTGCCAGCCTTGGAGCGGGGGAAAACAATGAGCAGTTCTTC. It codes for CASLGAGENNEQFF.

The J gene is TRBJ1-4, the V gene TRBV7-6, with D tentatively TRBD1 (6 bases). This CDR3 contains 15 residues. CDR1 is SGHVS, CDR2 FNYEAQ, per germline. Trimming took 1 base from V and 2 from J, leaving 8 bases between them. CDR3 amino acids: CASSLGTGTNEKLFF. Written as DNA, the CDR3 is TGTGCCAGCAGCTTAGGAACAGGGACTAATGAAAAACTGTTTTTT.

This sequence joins TRBV18 and TRBJ2-5, with D perhaps assigned TRBD1 or TRBD2 (5 bases each). The J call could be wrong; TRBJ2-7 is a better fit for the DNA end. The germline V gene has CDR1 KGHSH and CDR2 LQKENI. The CDR3 consists of 15 residues. CDR3 amino acids: CASSPFQGRLYEQYF. CDR3 in DNA: TGTGCCAGCTCACCATTTCAGGGACGGCTCTACGAGCAGTACTTC.

This clonotype turned up a few times. This sequence joins TRBV11-1 and TRBJ2-7; TRBD2 agrees at 11 bases. This CDR3 has 14 amino acids. Germline V gene lookup returns CDR1 SGHAT and CDR2 FQDESV (reference sequence). With 5 bases clipped from V and 2 bases from J, the junction kept 2 bases outside the gene matches. The CDR3 coding sequence is TGTGCCAGCAGCAGACTAGCGGGGCCCTACGAGCAGTACTTC. This translates into CASSRLAGPYEQYF.

This sequence joins TRBV20-1 and TRBJ2-7; D is possibly TRBD2 (7 bases). Germline CDR1 reads DFQATT; CDR2 reads SNEGSKA (reference sequence). V gave up 1 base and J gave up 3 bases, with 16 bases separating them. CDR3 length equals 15 residues. CDR3 loop: CSARVRGARIYEQYF. As DNA, the CDR3 is TGCAGTGCTAGAGTACGGGGGGCGCGGATCTACGAGCAGTACTTC.

The chain combines TRBV10-1 with TRBJ2-5, with 10 bases that match TRBD1. CDR1 is WNHNN and CDR2 is SYGVQD in the germline V gene (reference sequence). The CDR3 contains 15 residues. Trimming removed 0 bases from V and 4 bases from J; junction bases left unmatched: 2. The CDR3 is CASSESGQGIETQYF. CDR3 nucleotide sequence: TGCGCCAGCAGTGAGTCGGGACAGGGGATAGAGACCCAGTACTTC.

This clonotype was observed a handful of times. The gene calls are TRBV6-4 and TRBJ1-2; 7 nucleotides agree with TRBD1. The CDR3 loop spans 13 amino acids. V dropped 6 bases and J dropped 7; count of bases not matched to a gene: 8. Germline assignment: CDR1 MRHNA and CDR2 SNTAGT. The CDR3 region is CASRNTGDAGYTF. CDR3 coding DNA: TGTGCCAGCAGAAATACAGGGGACGCTGGCTACACCTTC.

The chain joins TRBV7-2 to TRBJ2-3; possibly TRBD2 for D (5 bases). Germline CDR1 SGHTA, CDR2 FQGNSA. This CDR3 comprises 17 residues. V lost 5 bases, J lost 1 base, and 19 bases lay in between. CDR3 residues: CASSVELYAGGTDTQYF. Written as DNA, the CDR3 is TGTGCCAGCAGCGTCGAACTCTATGCCGGGGGCACAGATACGCAGTATTTT.

The V call is TRBV29-1, the J call TRBJ2-2; D gene uncertain. V shed 5 bases and J shed 2 bases, with 6 bases lying between them. The CDR3 sequence is 12 residues long. Germline values: CDR1 SQVTM, CDR2 ANQGSEA. Here the CDR3 DNA reads TGCAGCGTTATGCACAACACCGGGGAGCTGTTTTTT. Translation: CSVMHNTGELFF.

This clonotype was observed a few times. Compared with germline, one end of the junction differs, possibly owing to a read error. The CDR3 region has the DNA TGCAGTGCTCACAGGCCGGATCAGCCTCAGCATTTT. This translates into CSAHRPDQPQHF. The chain recombines TRBV20-1 with TRBJ1-5; perhaps TRBD1 as D (5 bases). CDR1 DFQATT and CDR2 SNEGSKA come from the germline V gene (reference sequence). There are 12 residues in the CDR3.

This clonotype was observed a handful of times. The chain is built from TRBV29-1 and TRBJ1-2; 8 bases are a match to TRBD1. Trimming took 3 bases from V and 7 from J; bases not matched to a gene: 7. CDR1 SQVTM and CDR2 ANQGSEA come from the germline V gene. The CDR3 has 13 amino acids. CDR3 nucleotides: TGCAGCGTTGACAGGGGGCGCCCGGGTGGCTACACCTTC. Translation gives CSVDRGRPGGYTF.

This clonotype was seen only a few times. The J gene is TRBJ2-5, the V gene TRBV9, with 9 bases lining up with TRBD2. Germline-derived CDR1 and CDR2 are SGDLS and YYNGEE. The CDR3 loop spans 15 amino acids. V was clipped by 4 bases and J by 5 bases; unmatched bases: 9. The CDR3 DNA follows: TGTGCCAGCAGCCCGGGGACTAGCACGGGGGAGACCCAGTACTTC. Amino acid sequence: CASSPGTSTGETQYF.

This clonotype has only a few counts. The V and J genes are TRBV4-1 and TRBJ2-3, with TRBD2 matching 7 bases. Germline lookup yields CDR1 MGHRA and CDR2 YSYEKL. This CDR3 is built from 15 residues. V dropped 1 base and J dropped 6; count of bases not matched to a gene: 7. The CDR3 is CASSQVLLARDTQYF. DNA for the CDR3: TGCGCCAGCAGCCAAGTGCTACTAGCGCGGGATACGCAGTATTTT.

The table lists this clonotype with a few counts. The chain employs TRBV24-1 and TRBJ1-4, with D maybe TRBD1 (6 bases). Between the trimmed V and J ends, which lost 3 bases and 8 bases, there was a span of 12 bases. This CDR3 region has 14 residues. Germline CDR1 is KGHDR and CDR2 is SFDVKD. This chain's CDR3 is CATSDKQGGEKLFF. The DNA of the CDR3 is TGTGCCACCAGTGATAAACAGGGAGGCGAAAAACTGTTTTTT.

This clonotype was found a few times. The chain is built from TRBV20-1 and TRBJ1-6; no clear D gene. Germline V lookup: CDR1 DFQATT, CDR2 SNEGSKA (reference sequence). The CDR3 contains 13 residues. Deletions cut 6 bases from V and 11 bases from J, with 17 bases between. CDR3 in amino acids: CSAPRAGRPPLHF. CDR3 DNA sequence: TGCAGTGCCCCACGGGCAGGCAGGCCACCCCTCCACTTT.